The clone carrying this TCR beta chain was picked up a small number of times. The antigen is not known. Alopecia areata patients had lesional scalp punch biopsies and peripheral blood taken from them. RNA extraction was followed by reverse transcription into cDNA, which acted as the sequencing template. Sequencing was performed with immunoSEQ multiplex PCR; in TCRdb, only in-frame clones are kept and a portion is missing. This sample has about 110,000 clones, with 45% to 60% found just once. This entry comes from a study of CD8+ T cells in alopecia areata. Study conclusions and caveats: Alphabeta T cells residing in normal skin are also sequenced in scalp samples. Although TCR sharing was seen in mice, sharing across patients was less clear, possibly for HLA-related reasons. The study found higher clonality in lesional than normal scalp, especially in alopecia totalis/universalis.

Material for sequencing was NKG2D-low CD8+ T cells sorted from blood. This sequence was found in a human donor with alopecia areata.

CDR3 sequence (DNA): TGTGCCAGCAGTTTATCTTGGGAGTCGGGCGAGCAGTACTTC. Its translation is CASSLSWESGEQYF. The V call is TRBV27, the J call TRBJ2-7, with a weak D call TRBD2 (5 bases). The ends were cut back, 0 bases at V and 6 bases at J, with 12 bases in the middle. This CDR3 is built from 14 residues. Per the germline V gene, CDR1 is MNHEY and CDR2 is SMNVEV (reference sequence).